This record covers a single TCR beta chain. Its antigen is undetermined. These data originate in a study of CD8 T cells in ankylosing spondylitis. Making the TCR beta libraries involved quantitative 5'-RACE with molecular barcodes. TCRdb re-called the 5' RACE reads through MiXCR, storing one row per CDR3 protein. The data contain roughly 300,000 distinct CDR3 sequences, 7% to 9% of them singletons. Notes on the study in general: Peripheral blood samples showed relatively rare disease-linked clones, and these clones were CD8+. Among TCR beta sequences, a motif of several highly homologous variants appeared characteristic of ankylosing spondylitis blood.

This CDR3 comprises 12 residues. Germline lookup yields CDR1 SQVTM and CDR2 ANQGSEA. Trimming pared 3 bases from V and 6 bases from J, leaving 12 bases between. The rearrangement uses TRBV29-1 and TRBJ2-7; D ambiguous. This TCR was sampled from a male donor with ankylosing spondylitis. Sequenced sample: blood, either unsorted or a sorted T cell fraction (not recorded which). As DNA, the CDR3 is TGCAGCGTTGAGAAGTCGCCCGCCGAGCAGTACTTC. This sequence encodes CSVEKSPAEQYF.